Below are 22 T cell receptor beta chains sequenced from a single sample in a study of T cell clonotyping in hematopoietic cell transplantation. The assay was immunoSEQ multiplex PCR, and TCRdb's table has in-frame clones only and misses some. Of 9,000 to 13,000 clones listed, about 91% were seen once; the top ten hold approximately 15%. The source material was PBMCs, sampled 100 days after allogeneic stem cell transplant. These receptors originate from a female patient aged 55-70 years who had an allogeneic stem cell transplant from an unrelated donor, so the T cells may come from the graft donor. Some clones in this sample may be carry-over from other donors' samples.

This chain joins TRBV7-9 and TRBJ2-7; TRBD1 matches 7 bases. J lost 3 bases, V lost 4 bases, and 9 bases had no gene match. The CDR3 consists of 15 residues. Germline-derived CDR1 and CDR2 are SEHNR and FQNEAQ (reference sequence). The CDR3, as DNA: TGTGCCAGCAGCTCCCCGGGACAGTACCTCTACGAGCAGTACTTC. Amino acids: CASSSPGQYLYEQYF.

DNA for the CDR3: TGTGCCAGCAGCTTGGAGAGCATGAACACTGAAGCTTTCTTT. It yields the protein CASSLESMNTEAFF. The chain uses TRBV5-4 and TRBJ1-1; D not certain. Germline V CDR1 and CDR2: SGHNT, YYREEE (reference sequence). The ends were cut back, 0 bases at V and 0 bases at J, with 6 bases in the middle. The CDR3 runs 14 residues.

The chain uses TRBV19 and TRBJ1-1; D not resolved. This CDR3 has 14 residues. The V gene's germline CDR1 is LNHDA and CDR2 SQIVND (reference sequence). V was trimmed by 0 bases and J by 1 base, leaving 6 bases between them. CDR3 bases: TGTGCCAGTAGTATAGATGGGGAGAACACTGAAGCTTTCTTT. Protein: CASSIDGENTEAFF.

V usage is TRBV28 and J usage is TRBJ1-4; TRBD1 matches 10 bases. Germline values: CDR1 MDHEN, CDR2 SYDVKM. The J segment lost 0 bases and the V segment lost 4 bases, leaving 2 bases of the junction unmatched. The CDR3 consists of 16 residues. CDR3 nucleotides: TGTGCCAGCAGTTCAGGACAGGGGGCAACTAATGAAAAACTGTTTTTT. Amino acids: CASSSGQGATNEKLFF.

The V call is TRBV18, the J call TRBJ1-1, with D hard to call. The CDR3 is 15 residues long. Trimming removed 2 bases from V and 3 bases from J, with 13 bases in between. Per germline, CDR1 KGHSH and CDR2 LQKENI. CDR3 bases: TGTGCCAGCTCACCAGTTATAGGATCCCACACTGAAGCTTTCTTT. It codes for CASSPVIGSHTEAFF.

The gene calls are TRBV5-6 and TRBJ1-2, with D tentatively TRBD1 (6 bases). CDR1 is SGHDT, CDR2 YYEEEE, per germline. This CDR3 spans 14 amino acids. V was shortened by 4 bases and J by 2 bases, with 12 bases between the two germline ends. CDR3 amino acids: CASSQQGSNYGYTF. The CDR3 DNA follows: TGTGCCAGCAGCCAACAGGGATCCAACTATGGCTACACCTTC. The entire variable domain, with the rest obtained from reference TRBV5-6 and TRBJ1-2, is as follows: DAGVTQSPTHLIKTRGQQVTLRCSPKSGHDTVSWYQQALGQGPQFIFQYYEEEERQRGNFPDRFSGHQFPNYSSELNVNALLLGDSALYLCASSQQGSNYGYTFGSGTRLTVV.

This sequence joins TRBV7-6 and TRBJ2-3; D unresolved. Germline V lookup: CDR1 SGHVS, CDR2 FNYEAQ. The CDR3 sequence is 16 residues long. Trimming cost V 5 bases and J 2 bases, with 17 bases left between them. CDR3 region: CASSPLPSAPTDTQYF. The DNA for the CDR3 is TGTGCCAGCAGCCCGCTGCCCTCGGCCCCCACAGATACGCAGTATTTT.

This chain connects TRBV6-1 to TRBJ1-1; tentatively, D is TRBD1 (5 bases). The CDR3 length is 12 residues. Germline assignment: CDR1 MNHNS and CDR2 SASEGT. Trimming removed 5 bases from V and 2 bases from J, with 6 bases in between. The CDR3 loop is CASSRGNTEAFF. Here the CDR3 DNA reads TGTGCCAGCAGTAGGGGAAACACTGAAGCTTTCTTT.

The chain is built from TRBV19 and TRBJ2-3; 7 nucleotides align to TRBD2. With V trimmed by 7 bases and J by 6 bases, 19 bases remained unmatched. This CDR3 is built from 17 residues. Germline assignment: CDR1 LNHDA and CDR2 SQIVND (reference sequence). CDR3 DNA: TGTGCCAGTAAGAAGGGACTCGGCGGGAGAGGAGGGGATACGCAGTATTTT. It specifies CASKKGLGGRGGDTQYF.

The chain is built from TRBV19 and TRBJ2-7, with 9 bases lining up with TRBD2. This CDR3 is 17 amino acids long. CDR1 and CDR2 (germline): LNHDA, SQIVND (reference sequence). V shed 1 base, J shed 2 bases, and the junction held 9 bases outside the gene matches. The CDR3 sequence is CASSIVRASGKTYEQYF. CDR3 nucleotide sequence: TGTGCCAGTAGTATAGTTCGGGCTAGCGGGAAAACCTACGAGCAGTACTTC. Full variable domain (remainder filled in from reference TRBV19 and TRBJ2-7): DGGITQSPKYLFRKEGQNVTLSCEQNLNHDAMYWYRQDPGQGLRLIYYSQIVNDFQKGDIAEGYSVSREKKESFPLTVTSAQKNPTAFYLCASSIVRASGKTYEQYFGPGTRLTVT.

The chain recombines TRBV7-9 with TRBJ1-1; D possibly corresponds to TRBD1 (5 bases). The CDR3 covers 12 residues. V lost 1 base to trimming and J lost 11 bases, with 11 bases between them. Germline CDR1 and CDR2: SEHNR and FQNEAQ (reference sequence). The CDR3 region is CASSLGTGEAFF. CDR3 bases: TGTGCCAGCAGCTTAGGAACAGGCGAGGCTTTCTTT.

The rearrangement links TRBV9 to TRBJ2-2; tentative D call: TRBD1 (5 bases). From germline, CDR1 is SGDLS and CDR2 YYNGEE. This CDR3 has 17 amino acids. Trimming left V 1 base short and J 2 bases short, with 15 bases between. This CDR3 is CASSVQKQETNTGELFF. Here the CDR3 DNA reads TGTGCCAGCAGCGTACAGAAACAGGAGACCAACACCGGGGAGCTGTTTTTT.

This chain connects TRBV25-1 to TRBJ2-7, with TRBD1 identical over 10 bases. This CDR3 is 14 amino acids long. J gave up 6 bases and V 2 bases, and 4 bases lay outside the gene matches. Germline V CDR1 and CDR2: MGHDK, SYGVNS. CDR3 sequence: CASSEGTGVGEQYF. As DNA, the CDR3 is TGTGCCAGCAGTGAAGGGACAGGGGTTGGCGAGCAGTACTTC.

The chain joins TRBV20-1 to TRBJ2-1; unclear D gene. The CDR3 covers 11 residues. The V and J ends lost 0 bases and 3 bases respectively, with 0 bases between them. CDR1 DFQATT and CDR2 SNEGSKA come from the germline V gene (reference sequence). CDR3 loop: CSARDYNEQFF. The CDR3 DNA follows: TGCAGTGCTAGAGACTACAATGAGCAGTTCTTC.

The gene calls are TRBV6-5 and TRBJ2-5; TRBD1 aligns across 7 bases. The CDR3 runs to 15 residues. V was clipped by 4 bases and J by 1 base; unmatched bases: 6. CDR1 and CDR2 (germline): MNHEY, SVGAGI. The CDR3 DNA reads as TGTGCCAGCAGTTCCGACAGGGTAGGCCAAGAGACCCAGTACTTC. Residues: CASSSDRVGQETQYF.

The chain carries TRBV19 and TRBJ2-7; D may be TRBD2 (5 bases). V was clipped by 7 bases and J by 3 bases, with 10 bases between them. The CDR3 extends over 12 amino acids. CDR1 is LNHDA and CDR2 is SQIVND in the germline V gene (reference sequence). The CDR3 loop reads CASITGYYEQYV. CDR3 DNA sequence: TGTGCCAGTATCACGGGATACTACGAGCAGTACGTC.

The V and J genes are TRBV6-6 and TRBJ2-7; a weak D match, TRBD2 (5 bases). The germline CDR1 and CDR2 sequences are MNHNY and SVGAGI (reference sequence). Trimming cost V 4 bases and J 1 base, with 11 bases left between them. CDR3 length: 14 residues. This CDR3 reads CASSLSPGSYEQYF. CDR3 coding DNA: TGTGCCAGCAGTTTGTCCCCGGGATCCTACGAGCAGTACTTC.

This clone came up once. The gene calls are TRBV7-8 and TRBJ2-1, with D maybe TRBD2 (5 bases). Germline V CDR1 and CDR2: SGHVS, FQNEAQ. V was trimmed by 3 bases and J by 8 bases, leaving 17 bases between them. The CDR3 is 15 amino acids. CDR3 sequence reads: CASSLVSGPPDEQFF. The CDR3 DNA sequence: TGTGCCAGCAGCTTGGTCAGCGGCCCGCCGGATGAGCAGTTCTTC.

In its sample, this clone was seen once. The chain recombines TRBV7-6 with TRBJ1-2, with D perhaps matching TRBD1 (6 bases). CDR1 is SGHVS, CDR2 FNYEAQ, per germline. The CDR3 covers 17 residues. V gave up 1 base and J gave up 4 bases, with 19 bases separating them. The CDR3 reads CASSLGAGEISSYGYTF. CDR3 DNA sequence: TGTGCCAGCAGCTTAGGGGCAGGGGAAATCTCTAGCTATGGCTACACCTTC.

The chain recombines TRBV11-3 with TRBJ2-1, with 7 nucleotides matching TRBD1. V trimming: 6 bases; J trimming: 0 bases; junction bases outside the gene matches: 5. The CDR3 totals 15 residues. Looked up from germline, CDR1 is SGHNT and CDR2 is YENEEA. Here the CDR3 DNA reads TGTGCCAGCAGTTCCAGACAGGGCTCCTACAATGAGCAGTTCTTC. Its protein is CASSSRQGSYNEQFF.

The rearrangement links TRBV6-5 to TRBJ2-1; 8 positions agree with TRBD2. Looked up from germline, CDR1 is MNHEY and CDR2 is SVGAGI. The CDR3 contains 13 residues. With V trimmed by 7 bases and J by 9 bases, 8 bases remained unmatched. The CDR3, as DNA: TGTGCCAGCATGCAGCGGGAGTGGAGTGAGCAGTTCTTC. The encoded protein is CASMQREWSEQFF.

This chain links TRBV29-1 with TRBJ2-7; D uncertain. With 6 bases removed from V and 0 bases from J, the gap between germline ends came to 12 bases. Per germline, CDR1 SQVTM and CDR2 ANQGSEA. The CDR3 sequence is 13 residues long. The CDR3 DNA sequence: TGCAGCGTCGATGGGCGGAACTCCTACGAGCAGTACTTC. It is translated as CSVDGRNSYEQYF.